The rows below give T cell receptor beta chains drawn from one sample of a study of blood T cell repertoires in COVID-19. Produced via immunoSEQ multiplex PCR; TCRdb's table is partial and in-frame only. This sample has nearly 11,000 clones, with 70% to 90% found just once. Sequenced: peripheral blood. The receptor set was obtained from a man aged 50 or older with active COVID-19. The CDR3 runs from the conserved cysteine through the conserved F or W. D genes are given only for firm matches. For some rows the clone size is stated as once, few or many, or as a class when expanded; others skip it.

CDR3 DNA,CDR3 protein,clone size,J gene,V gene,D gene
TGTGCCACCAGCAGGGGGGTGGGGGCCGACAATGAGCAGTTCTTC,CATSRGVGADNEQFF,NA,TRBJ2-1,TRBV15,NA
TGCGCCAGCAGCTTAGGGGGCTCAGATACGCAGTATTTT,CASSLGGSDTQYF,once,TRBJ2-3,TRBV5-1,TRBD1
TGTGCCAGCAGCCTCTCCCCGGCAGGGAACACCGGGGAGCTGTTTTTT,CASSLSPAGNTGELFF,medium-sized,TRBJ2-2,TRBV7-9,NA
TGTGCCACCAGTGGGGGGGGACAAATGAACACTGAAGCTTTCTTT,CATSGGGQMNTEAFF,NA,TRBJ1-1,TRBV24-1,NA
TGTGCCAGCAGCGCCGATGGGACAGCCTATAACTATGGCTACACCTTC,CASSADGTAYNYGYTF,NA,TRBJ1-2,TRBV2,TRBD1
TGTGCCAGCAGTGACTCATCTTATGGCGGGAGCCCTAGCACAGATACGCAGTATTTT,CASSDSSYGGSPSTDTQYF,NA,TRBJ2-3,TRBV6-4,TRBD2
TGTGCCAGCAGCGCCCCGGGACTAGCGGGAGGATCCCCAGATACGCAGTATTTT,CASSAPGLAGGSPDTQYF,once,TRBJ2-3,TRBV9,TRBD2
TGTGCCAGCAGCTTAGCTGTCTTGGAAGGGAGCGCAGATACGCAGTATTTT,CASSLAVLEGSADTQYF,NA,TRBJ2-3,TRBV7-9,NA
TGTGCCAGCAGTGAAGCGCTTCGACTAGCGGGAGGCATCTACGAGCAGTACTTC,CASSEALRLAGGIYEQYF,NA,TRBJ2-7,TRBV6-1,TRBD2
TGTGCCAGCAGGCCGGGGTGGGCAACTAATGAAAAACTGTTTTTT,CASRPGWATNEKLFF,NA,TRBJ1-4,TRBV25-1,NA